A selection of T cell receptor beta chains follows, all from one sample in a study of T cell repertoires in cytomegalovirus infection. TCRdb reprocessed the reads via MiXCR and lists one record per CDR3 protein. Among around 490,000 distinct CDR3 sequences listed, about a quarter were seen once. Sequencing input: PBMCs. Every receptor here comes from a human donor in good health (CMV status not recorded). Some clones in this sample may be carry-over from other donors' samples. Each CDR3 is given with its conserved first and last residue. Fields, in order: J gene, V gene, CDR3 protein.

>TRBJ2-1|TRBV24-1
CATSQRGRILPNEQFF
>TRBJ2-1|TRBV27
CASSPTTSGSGNEQFF
>TRBJ1-1|TRBV7-8
CASSPPPWENTEAFF
>TRBJ1-5|TRBV12-3/TRBV12-4
CASSVGPDQPQHF
>TRBJ2-1|TRBV7-6
CASSPGEWVYNEQFF
>TRBJ2-4|TRBV12-3/TRBV12-4
CASSRYQGNTDIQYF
>TRBJ2-1|TRBV6-1
CASSEPGLAGELTQFF
>TRBJ1-3|TRBV5-5
CASSLSAGGARCSF
>TRBJ2-5|TRBV5-1
CASSSLAEIEETQYF
>TRBJ1-5|TRBV19
CASSRGATQPQHF
>TRBJ2-3|TRBV5-4
CASSLPKSTDTQYF
>TRBJ2-1|TRBV12-3/TRBV12-4
CASTPWITTEQFF
>TRBJ2-3|TRBV20-1
CSARVPGQSTDTQYF
>TRBJ1-2|TRBV28
CASSATGYGYTF
>TRBJ1-1|TRBV7-6
CASSFSSPYMNTEAFF
>TRBJ2-7|TRBV28
CASSSPTTGYEQYF
>TRBJ2-2|TRBV29-1
CSVASGPNTGELFF
>TRBJ2-1|TRBV7-6
CASSLAGISNEQFF
>TRBJ2-3|TRBV5-1
CASSFISGNTDTQYF
>TRBJ2-3|TRBV4-3
CASSQDAGTDTQYF
>TRBJ2-1|TRBV24-1
CATSDPNYNEQFF
>TRBJ1-5|TRBV10-3
CAISEGPQPQHF
>TRBJ2-1|TRBV7-2
CASSLGQNIYNEQFF
>TRBJ2-1|TRBV29-1
CSVEGGPSSYNEQFF